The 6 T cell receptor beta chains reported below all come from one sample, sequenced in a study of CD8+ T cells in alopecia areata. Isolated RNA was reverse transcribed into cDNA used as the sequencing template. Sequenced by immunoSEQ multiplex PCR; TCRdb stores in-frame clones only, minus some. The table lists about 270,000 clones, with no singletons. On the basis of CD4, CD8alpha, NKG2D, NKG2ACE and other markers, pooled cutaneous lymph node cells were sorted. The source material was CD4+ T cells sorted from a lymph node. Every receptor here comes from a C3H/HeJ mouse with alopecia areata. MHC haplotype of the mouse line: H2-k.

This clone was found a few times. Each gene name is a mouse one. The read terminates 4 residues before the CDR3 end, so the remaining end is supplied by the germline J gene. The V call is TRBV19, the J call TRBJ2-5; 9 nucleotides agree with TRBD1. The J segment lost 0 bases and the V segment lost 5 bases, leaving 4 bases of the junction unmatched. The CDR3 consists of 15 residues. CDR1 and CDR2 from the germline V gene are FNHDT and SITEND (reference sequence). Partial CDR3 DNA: TGTGCCAGCAGGCGACAGGGGGTTAACCAAGAC. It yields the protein CASRRQGVNQD. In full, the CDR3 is CASRRQGVNQDTQYF.

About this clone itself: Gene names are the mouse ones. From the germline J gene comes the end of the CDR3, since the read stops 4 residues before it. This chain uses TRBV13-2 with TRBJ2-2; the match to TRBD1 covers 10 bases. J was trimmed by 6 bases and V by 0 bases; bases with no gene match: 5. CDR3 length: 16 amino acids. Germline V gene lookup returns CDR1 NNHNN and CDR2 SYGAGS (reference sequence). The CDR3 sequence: CASGDGGTGVPGQLYF. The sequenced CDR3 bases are TGTGCCAGCGGTGATGGAGGGACAGGGGTTCCCGGG.

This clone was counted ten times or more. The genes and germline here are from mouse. CDR3 loop: CASSQRTGGVYAEQFF. Partial CDR3 DNA: TGTGCCAGCAGCCAAAGGACTGGGGGGGTCTATGCT. This rearrangement joins TRBV5 to TRBJ2-1, with 12 positions matching TRBD2. The read ends 4 residues before the CDR3 terminus; that terminus is restored from the germline J gene. CDR1 LGHNA and CDR2 YNLKQL come from the germline V gene (reference sequence). The CDR3 consists of 16 residues. J lost 3 bases, V lost 2 bases, and 2 bases had no gene match.

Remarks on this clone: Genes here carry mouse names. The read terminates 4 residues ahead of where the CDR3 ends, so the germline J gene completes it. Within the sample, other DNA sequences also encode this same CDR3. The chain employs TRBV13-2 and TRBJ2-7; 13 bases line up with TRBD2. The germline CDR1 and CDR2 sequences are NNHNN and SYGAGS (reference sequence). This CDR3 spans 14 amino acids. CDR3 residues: CASGEGLGGYEQYF. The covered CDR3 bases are TGTGCCAGCGGTGAGGGACTGGGGGGGTAT.

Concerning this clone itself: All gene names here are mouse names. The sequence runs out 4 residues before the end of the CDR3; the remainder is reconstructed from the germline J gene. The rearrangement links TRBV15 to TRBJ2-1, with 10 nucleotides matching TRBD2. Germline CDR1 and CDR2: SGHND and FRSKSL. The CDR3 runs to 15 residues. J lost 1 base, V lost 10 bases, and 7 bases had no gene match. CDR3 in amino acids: CANLTGGGNYAEQFF. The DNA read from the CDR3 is TGTGCCAACCTCACTGGGGGGGGGAACTATGCT.

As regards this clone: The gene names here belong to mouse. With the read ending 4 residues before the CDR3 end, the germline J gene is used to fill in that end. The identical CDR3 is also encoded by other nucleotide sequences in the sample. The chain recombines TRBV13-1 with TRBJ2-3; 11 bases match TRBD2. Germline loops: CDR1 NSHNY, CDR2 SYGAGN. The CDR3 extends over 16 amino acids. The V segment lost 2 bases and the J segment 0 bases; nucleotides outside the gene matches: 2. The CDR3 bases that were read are TGTGCCAGCAGTGAAGGGACTGGGGGTAGTGCAGAA. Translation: CASSEGTGGSAE. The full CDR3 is CASSEGTGGSAETLYF.